Here is one TCR beta chain with its context. Its antigen is currently not known. Per-nucleotide qualities are absent, and no much larger clonotype sits a single base away. The CDR3 regions of human TCRbeta chains were analyzed by immunosequencing. The original methods were these. TCRs in the repertoires were compared against a reference library of SARS-CoV-2-specific TCRs that had been generated with the MIRA antigen-specificity platform. Breadth was defined as the fraction of unique TCRs that were SARS-CoV-2-associated, and depth was defined as the fraction of total T cells that were SARS-CoV-2-associated. Using the MIRA data, every spike-specific TCR was mapped to the spike region that the TCR reacted to and assigned to either a CD4 or a CD8 class. Log10-transformed breadth and depth values were compared by one-way ANOVA with Sidak's multiple comparisons tests. Drawn from immuneACCESS, this table holds only the in-frame rearrangements with V and J called that TCRdb kept. Clones are partly lost; checked studies trace under half to an unresolved V gene and leave the rest unexplained. V, J and clone size are taken as reported in that table, and D and trimming were inferred from the DNA itself. Present in this sample are around 130,000 clones, roughly 92% of which were seen just once. Of the sample, about 5% falls within the top ten clones.

The data belong to a study of T cell responses to AZD1222 COVID-19 vaccine (dated by TCRdb to the early 2020s). A note on the overall study: AZD1222 recipients given second doses at about 4 weeks or at about 12 weeks were pooled, since spike-specific TCR depth and breadth were not found to differ between the two schedules. A total of under 250 trial participants underwent TCR sequencing, of whom 207 had received two doses of AZD1222 and about 25 had received two doses of the MenACWY control vaccine. Trial participants were enrolled into age subgroups of 18-55, 56-69 and 70-plus years, which contained 148, 28 and 57 TCR-sequenced participants, respectively.

Including the terminal cysteine and phenylalanine, the CDR3 comprises 14 residues. The CDR3 DNA has 42 bases and is translated from base 1. The germline ends are 11 bases apart after V is trimmed by 4 bases and J by 4 bases. The germline V gene encodes CDR1 LGHDT and CDR2 YNNKEL (reference sequence). Broader findings and caveats from the paper: After two AZD1222 doses, spike-specific TCR breadth and depth were significantly higher than at day 0 and than in MenACWY recipients. Only a handful of AZD1222 recipients were SARS-CoV-2 seropositive at baseline, limiting conclusions about previously exposed vaccinees. No day 14 peak-response samples were available, so repertoires were characterized only after the peak T cell response. Participants were mostly white British, with more females than males. The authors suggested clonal diversity may have been underestimated. Epitopes outside the regions mutated in the B.1.351 and B.1.1.7 variants were reportedly recognized by nearly half of the unique spike-specific TCRs. The vaccine-associated CD4 TCRs covered the entire spike protein, and the dominant responses fell in regions 160-218 and 743-854. In the small 56-69-year group, the increase in depth fell short of significance, most likely because of low power.

Read against the paper, the sample's time point label means: baseline before first vaccination. Samples from vaccinated people were obtained from the UK trials COV001 and COV002, which included a single-blind randomized controlled phase 2/3 trial of AZD1222 (ChAdOx1 nCoV-19) in healthy adults. For TCRbeta chain sequencing, PBMC samples from trial participants were taken at day 0 and at day 28 after the second dose. In this chain, TRBV3-1 (or the pseudogene TRBV3-2) is recombined with TRBJ2-1; the D segment cannot be called with confidence. This clonotype was obtained from an adult in good health. Specimen: peripheral blood, collected on day 0 of AZD1222 vaccination. The sequenced DNA is TGTGCCAGCAGCCCATTAGTGCGATACAATGAGCAGTTCTTC. This is translated as CASSPLVRYNEQFF.